The 13 T cell receptor beta chains reported below all come from one sample, sequenced in a study of identifying expanded T cells in peripheral blood. Data came from immunoSEQ multiplex PCR; TCRdb stores just in-frame clones and leaves some out. The sample includes 100,000 or so clones, about 87% of them seen just once. The specimen was blood. Receptor source: a person between 18 and 75 years old in good health.

This clone was observed once. V gene TRBV19 combines with J gene TRBJ2-3; 8 bases line up with TRBD1. V lost 5 bases to trimming and J lost 1 base; unmatched junction nucleotides: 5. Per germline, CDR1 LNHDA and CDR2 SQIVND (reference sequence). The CDR3 is 15 residues long. CDR3 sequence reads: CASSSPGQGTDTQYF. In DNA, the CDR3 is TGTGCCAGTAGTTCTCCGGGACAGGGCACAGATACGCAGTATTTT.

The V call is TRBV6-6, the J call TRBJ2-7; the D gene is possibly TRBD2 (6 bases). Trimming cost V 4 bases and J 7 bases, with 11 bases left between them. Germline CDR1 and CDR2: MNHNY and SVGAGI (reference sequence). The length of the CDR3 is 12 residues. For the CDR3, the DNA is TGTGCCAGCAGTTTAGCGGCAGGGGAGCAGTACTTC. Translation: CASSLAAGEQYF.

V usage is TRBV25-1 and J usage is TRBJ2-7, with D possibly being TRBD1 or TRBD2 (5 bases each). V lost 4 bases to trimming and J lost 0 bases, with 13 bases between them. Germline V CDR1 and CDR2: MGHDK, SYGVNS. The CDR3 has 15 amino acids. CDR3 sequence reads: CASSVDGTASYEQYF. The CDR3 coding sequence is TGTGCCAGCAGTGTCGACGGGACGGCCTCCTACGAGCAGTACTTC.

The chain joins TRBV7-5 to TRBJ1-4. TRBV7-5 is a listed pseudogene. The CDR3 is made up of 12 amino acids. The CDR3 coding sequence is TGTGTCAGAAGCTCCCGGCGTGAAAAACTGTTTTTT. Protein sequence: CVRSSRREKLFF.

This clone was observed a few times. This rearrangement joins TRBV11-2 to TRBJ1-2; no definite D call. Germline V lookup: CDR1 SGHAT, CDR2 FQNNGV. The V end was cut by 4 bases, the J end by 1 base, with 16 bases between. The length of the CDR3 is 16 residues. CDR3 nucleotide sequence: TGTGCCAGCAGCTCAACGTCCGGGCGGGGTAACTATGGCTACACCTTC. Residues: CASSSTSGRGNYGYTF. The variable domain in full, with the rest retrieved from reference TRBV11-2 and TRBJ1-2, is EAGVAQSPRYKIIEKRQSVAFWCNPISGHATLYWYQQILGQGPKLLIQFQNNGVVDDSQLPKDRFSAERLKGVDSTLKIQPAKLEDSAVYLCASSSTSGRGNYGYTFGSGTRLTVV.

The chain links TRBV2 to TRBJ2-2; possibly TRBD1 for D (6 bases). Germline loops: CDR1 SNHLY, CDR2 FYNNEI. The length of the CDR3 is 13 residues. The ends were cut back, 7 bases at V and 6 bases at J, with 12 bases in the middle. The CDR3 loop reads CASKNGGPGELFF. CDR3 in DNA: TGTGCCAGCAAGAATGGGGGCCCCGGGGAGCTGTTTTTT.

In this sample, this clone turned up once. Because the CDR3's place on the DNA is in doubt, the DNA is left out and the CDR3 is given as listed by TCRdb. J is TRBJ1-2 and V is TRBV6-6. The CDR3 extends over 13 residues, inclusive of both ends. The germline V gene has CDR1 MNHNY and CDR2 SVGAGI (reference sequence). This CDR3 is CASSSSGDYGYTF.

The sample holds one count of this clone. The chain couples TRBV2 to TRBJ2-2, with 8 bases identical to TRBD2. In germline, CDR1 is SNHLY, CDR2 FYNNEI. The V gene end was trimmed by 4 bases and the J gene end by 7 bases; junction bases not matched to a gene: 5. This CDR3 comprises 14 residues. This chain's CDR3 is CASSVGLAGGELFF. The CDR3 nucleotides are TGTGCCAGCAGTGTTGGACTAGCAGGCGGGGAGCTGTTTTTT.

This sequence joins TRBV5-1 and TRBJ2-2; 9 nucleotides align to TRBD1. The CDR3 runs to 16 residues. With 0 bases clipped from V and 5 bases from J, the junction kept 5 bases outside the gene matches. Germline V gives CDR1 SGHRS, CDR2 YFSETQ. The DNA of the CDR3 is TGCGCCAGCAGCTTGGCGGGGACAGGGAGAACCGGGGAGCTGTTTTTT. This gives the protein CASSLAGTGRTGELFF.

Written as DNA, the CDR3 is TGTGCCAGCAGCTTAGACCGGGGGAGCTATGGCTACACCTTC. It translates to CASSLDRGSYGYTF. The genes are TRBV7-8 and TRBJ1-2, with TRBD1 as a possible D gene (5 bases). The germline gives CDR1 SGHVS, CDR2 FQNEAQ. Trimming took off 1 base at V and 4 bases at J, with 10 bases between the two ends. There are 14 residues in the CDR3.

DNA for the CDR3: TGTGCCAGTAGTACCTGGACAGGGGGTCTCTCCTACAATGAGCAGTTCTTC. This translates into CASSTWTGGLSYNEQFF. This chain uses TRBV19 with TRBJ2-1; 10 bases match TRBD1. J gave up 0 bases and V 4 bases, and 6 bases lay outside the gene matches. CDR1 and CDR2 (germline): LNHDA, SQIVND (reference sequence). The CDR3 contains 17 residues.

This clone was recorded only once. CDR3 protein: CASSPWTALGEQYF. CDR3 bases: TGTGCCAGTAGTCCTTGGACAGCCCTCGGCGAGCAGTACTTC. This chain links TRBV19 with TRBJ2-7; D is possibly TRBD1 (6 bases). This CDR3 region has 14 residues. V was pared by 5 bases and J by 6 bases, with 17 bases between. Germline loops: CDR1 LNHDA, CDR2 SQIVND (reference sequence).

This chain links TRBV28 with TRBJ2-1; 11 positions match TRBD2. Germline lookup yields CDR1 MDHEN and CDR2 SYDVKM. Trimming cost V 6 bases and J 7 bases; bases outside gene matches: 8. The CDR3 sequence is 15 residues long. The CDR3 protein is CASSLNLAGGNEQFF. Here the CDR3 DNA reads TGTGCCAGCAGCCTAAACCTAGCGGGGGGAAATGAGCAGTTCTTC.